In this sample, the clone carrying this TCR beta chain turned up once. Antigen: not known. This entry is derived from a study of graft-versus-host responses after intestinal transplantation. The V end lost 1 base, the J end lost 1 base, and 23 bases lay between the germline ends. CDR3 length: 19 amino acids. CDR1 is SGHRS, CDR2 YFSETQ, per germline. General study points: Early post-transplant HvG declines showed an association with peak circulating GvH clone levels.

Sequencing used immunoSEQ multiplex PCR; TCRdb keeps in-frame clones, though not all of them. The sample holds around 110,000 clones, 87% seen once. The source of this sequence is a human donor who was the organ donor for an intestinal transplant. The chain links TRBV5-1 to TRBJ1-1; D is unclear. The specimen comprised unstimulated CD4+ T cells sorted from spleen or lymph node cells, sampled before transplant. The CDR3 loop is CASSLWAARLPTENTEAFF. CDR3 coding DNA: TGCGCCAGCAGCTTGTGGGCCGCGCGTCTACCAACAGAGAACACTGAAGCTTTCTTT. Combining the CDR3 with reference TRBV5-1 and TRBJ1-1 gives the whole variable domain KAGVTQTPRYLIKTRGQQVTLSCSPISGHRSVSWYQQTPGQGLQFLFEYFSETQRNKGNFPGRFSGRQFSNSRSEMNVSTLELGDSALYLCASSLWAARLPTENTEAFFGQGTRLTVV.